The 17 T cell receptor beta chains presented below share a single source sample, sequenced in a study of CD8 T cells in Susac syndrome. Random hexamers were used to reverse transcribe an amount of about 0.45 to 1 ug RNA. TCRdb re-analysed the immunoSEQ multiplex PCR reads in MiXCR, keeping a single row per CDR3 protein. Altogether about 190,000 distinct CDR3 sequences are present, approximately 95% being singletons, with the ten largest covering 0.075% to 0.1%. The specimen sequenced was CD4+ T cells from PBMCs. These receptor sequences come from a human donor with Susac syndrome.

A word on this clonotype: The junction shows a germline mismatch at one end, possibly a read error. The chain employs TRBV7-9 and TRBJ2-1; D remains ambiguous. Germline lookup yields CDR1 SEHNR and CDR2 FQNEAQ (reference sequence). This CDR3 spans 13 amino acids. CDR3 sequence: CASSLGGATPSCF. Here the CDR3 DNA reads TGTGCCAGCAGCTTAGGTGGAGCCACCCCGTCCTGCTTC.

The chain joins TRBV5-6 to TRBJ1-6; possible D gene TRBD1, 5 bases. Trimming pared 0 bases from V and 5 bases from J, leaving 9 bases between. Germline lookup yields CDR1 SGHDT and CDR2 YYEEEE. This CDR3 comprises 15 residues. The CDR3 DNA reads as TGTGCCAGCAGCTTGGGGACATCCCATAATTCACCCCTCCACTTT. It codes for CASSLGTSHNSPLHF.

This clonotype was found once. The chain is built from TRBV9 and TRBJ2-5, with D maybe TRBD2 (6 bases). From germline, CDR1 is SGDLS and CDR2 YYNGEE. The CDR3 is 15 amino acids. Between the trimmed V and J ends, which lost 4 bases and 5 bases, there was a span of 18 bases. The CDR3 region is CASSISGVAAETQYF. The CDR3 nucleotides are TGTGCCAGCAGCATATCGGGGGTTGCGGCGGAGACCCAGTACTTC. Supplemented by reference TRBV9 and TRBJ2-5, the full variable domain reads DSGVTQTPKHLITATGQRVTLRCSPRSGDLSVYWYQQSLDQGLQFLIQYYNGEERAKGNILERFSAQQFPDLHSELNLSSLELGDSALYFCASSISGVAAETQYFGPGTRLLVL.

The chain is built from TRBV7-8 and TRBJ1-2, with D unresolved. V was trimmed by 2 bases and J by 5 bases, leaving 9 bases between them. This CDR3 is built from 13 residues. In germline, CDR1 is SGHVS, CDR2 FQNEAQ. The CDR3 sequence: CASSLPGEYGYTF. The DNA of the CDR3 is TGTGCCAGCAGCTTACCCGGGGAGTATGGCTACACCTTC.

The rearrangement links TRBV12-3 or TRBV12-4 to TRBJ2-1; D possibly corresponds to TRBD2 (6 bases). Trimming removed 6 bases at V and 9 bases at J, with 12 bases between. The CDR3 spans 12 residues. In nucleotides, the CDR3 is TGTGCCAGCAGATGGGGGGTGAGTGAGCAGTTCTTC. Residues: CASRWGVSEQFF.

The chain couples TRBV10-3 to TRBJ2-1; D is possibly TRBD2 (7 bases). Germline-derived CDR1 and CDR2 are ENHRY and SYGVKD. Trimming stripped 0 bases from V and 3 bases from J, with 9 bases between. The CDR3 sequence is 15 residues long. CDR3 DNA: TGTGCCATCAGTGAGTCGGGGGGGCACTACAATGAGCAGTTCTTC. This sequence encodes CAISESGGHYNEQFF.

The J gene is TRBJ2-6, the V gene TRBV15; 7 bases are a match to TRBD2. The CDR3 covers 16 residues. V trimming: 5 bases; J trimming: 2 bases; junction bases outside the gene matches: 6. The germline gives CDR1 LNHNV, CDR2 YYDKDF (reference sequence). CDR3 loop: CATSWRGGAGANVLTF. In DNA form, the CDR3 reads TGTGCCACCAGCTGGAGGGGAGGGGCTGGGGCCAACGTCCTGACTTTC.

In DNA form, the CDR3 reads TGTGCCAGCAGTCGCGGGGGCGGCACAGATACGCAGTATTTT. It encodes CASSRGGGTDTQYF. V gene TRBV6-5 combines with J gene TRBJ2-3; D may be TRBD2 (7 bases). The CDR3 contains 14 residues. Germline V CDR1 and CDR2: MNHEY, SVGAGI. Deletions cut 5 bases from V and 1 base from J, with 10 bases between.

The chain uses TRBV7-9 and TRBJ1-3; D ambiguous. In germline, CDR1 is SEHNR, CDR2 FQNEAQ (reference sequence). This CDR3 spans 12 amino acids. Trimming cost V 1 base and J 9 bases, with 7 bases left between them. The CDR3 loop reads CASSLGGGTIYF. The CDR3 nucleotides read TGTGCCAGCAGCTTAGGCGGCGGCACCATATATTTT.

The V gene is TRBV12-3 or TRBV12-4, the J gene TRBJ1-1; TRBD1 aligns across 10 bases. Trimming at V came to 4 bases and at J to 3 bases, leaving 5 bases not matched to a gene. The CDR3 extends over 15 amino acids. The CDR3 region is CASSSWTGGDTEAFF. The CDR3, as DNA: TGTGCCAGCAGTTCCTGGACAGGGGGGGACACTGAAGCTTTCTTT.

The chain employs TRBV12-5 and TRBJ2-5; D is ambiguous. In germline, CDR1 is LGHNT, CDR2 FRNRAP. V was cut by 6 bases and J by 5 bases, with 13 bases left in between. This CDR3 has 13 amino acids. The CDR3 loop reads CASGGSAEETQYF. Here the CDR3 DNA reads TGTGCTAGTGGGGGATCAGCCGAGGAGACCCAGTACTTC.

The chain has TRBV12-3 or TRBV12-4 and TRBJ2-7; D gene unclear. This CDR3 is 11 amino acids long. Trimming took 2 bases from V and 7 from J, leaving 6 bases between them. The CDR3 region is CASSLRGEQYF. The DNA of the CDR3 is TGTGCCAGCAGTTTACGAGGAGAGCAGTACTTC.

This chain links TRBV3-1 with TRBJ2-7, with 7 bases aligning to TRBD1. The germline gives CDR1 LGHDT, CDR2 YNNKEL (reference sequence). The CDR3 loop spans 15 amino acids. V shed 4 bases, J shed 3 bases, and the junction held 9 bases outside the gene matches. The CDR3 spells CASSPSAGGIYEQYF. CDR3 DNA: TGTGCCAGCAGCCCGTCGGCAGGGGGTATCTACGAGCAGTACTTC.

V gene TRBV6-5 combines with J gene TRBJ1-4; 9 bases match TRBD1. The CDR3 is made up of 14 amino acids. V was pared by 0 bases and J by 8 bases, with 1 base of the junction left unmatched. Germline values: CDR1 MNHEY, CDR2 SVGAGI. The CDR3 DNA sequence: TGTGCCAGCAGTTACTCGGGACAGGGCGAAAAACTGTTTTTT. Encoded protein: CASSYSGQGEKLFF.

V usage is TRBV7-8 and J usage is TRBJ2-5; D remains unclear. Per germline, CDR1 SGHVS and CDR2 FQNEAQ. Trimming removed 10 bases from V and 5 bases from J, with 11 bases in between. The CDR3 is 11 amino acids. The CDR3 is CATNSWETQYF. The CDR3 DNA reads TGTGCCACAAATAGTTGGGAGACCCAGTACTTC.

This chain joins TRBV4-1 and TRBJ2-4; D gene unclear. Germline CDR1 MGHRA, CDR2 YSYEKL. This CDR3 comprises 17 residues. The ends were cut back, 0 bases at V and 1 base at J, with 13 bases in the middle. The CDR3 sequence is CASSQDDGSMAKNIQYF. The CDR3 nucleotides read TGCGCCAGCAGCCAAGATGACGGTAGCATGGCCAAAAACATTCAGTACTTC.

This clonotype came up once. The V gene is TRBV7-8, the J gene TRBJ2-5; 10 bases are a match to TRBD2. The CDR3 totals 14 residues. Germline assignment: CDR1 SGHVS and CDR2 FQNEAQ. V was clipped by 6 bases and J by 5 bases; unmatched bases: 6. The CDR3 reads CASRERGGLETQYF. The CDR3 DNA reads TGTGCCAGCAGGGAGCGGGGGGGCCTGGAGACCCAGTACTTC.